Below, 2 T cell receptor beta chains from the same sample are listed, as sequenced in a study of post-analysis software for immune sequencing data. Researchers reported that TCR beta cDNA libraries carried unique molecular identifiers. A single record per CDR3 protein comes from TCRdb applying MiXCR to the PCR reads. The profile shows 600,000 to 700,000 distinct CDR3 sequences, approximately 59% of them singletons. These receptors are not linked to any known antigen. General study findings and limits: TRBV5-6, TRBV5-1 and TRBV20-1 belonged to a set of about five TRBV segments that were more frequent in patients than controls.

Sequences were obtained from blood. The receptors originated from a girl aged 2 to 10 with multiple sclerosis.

Written as DNA, the CDR3 is TGTGCCAGCAGCTCCGATGTCCAGGGGGGCTACACCTTC. This encodes CASSSDVQGGYTF. V gene TRBV11-2 combines with J gene TRBJ1-2, with a possible D match to TRBD1 (6 bases). Trimming removed 4 bases from V and 8 bases from J, with 14 bases in between. The length of the CDR3 is 13 residues. The germline V gene has CDR1 SGHAT and CDR2 FQNNGV.

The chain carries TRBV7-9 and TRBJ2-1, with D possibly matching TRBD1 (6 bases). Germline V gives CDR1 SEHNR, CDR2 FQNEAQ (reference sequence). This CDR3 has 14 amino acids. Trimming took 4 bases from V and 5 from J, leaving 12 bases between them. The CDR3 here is CASSYSDRNNEQFF. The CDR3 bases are TGTGCCAGCAGCTACTCGGACAGAAACAATGAGCAGTTCTTC. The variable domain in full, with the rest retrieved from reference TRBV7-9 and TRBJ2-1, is DTGVSQNPRHKITKRGQNVTFRCDPISEHNRLYWYRQTLGQGPEFLTYFQNEAQLEKSRLLSDRFSAERPKGSFSTLEIQRTEQGDSAMYLCASSYSDRNNEQFFGPGTRLTVL.